What follows describes a single T cell receptor (beta chain). CDR3 length: 11 residues. V dropped 3 bases and J dropped 7 bases, with 4 bases sitting between them. Germline CDR1 and CDR2: SNHLY and FYNNEI. This specimen belongs to a study of shared clonotypes between healthy human individuals. Here immunoSEQ multiplex PCR was the method, and the copy in TCRdb shows in-frame clones only, minus some. The sample carries about 1.5 million clones, 98% recorded once. The chain uses TRBV2 and TRBJ2-1; D ambiguous. Sequencing was done on a sample of naive CD4+ T cells sorted from blood. Subset denoted: CD45RA+ positively selected. The receptor was isolated from a man aged 25-45 years in good health. The CDR3 spells CASSDDNEQFF. The CDR3 coding sequence is TGTGCCAGCAGTGACGATAATGAGCAGTTCTTC.